Sequencing of this T cell receptor beta chain was carried out in a study of shared clonotypes between healthy human individuals. Germline-derived CDR1 and CDR2 are LNHDA and SQIVND (reference sequence). The V end lost 5 bases, the J end lost 5 bases, and 12 bases lay between the germline ends. The CDR3 runs 13 residues. General study findings and limits: For naive CD4 cells, approximately 4.8% of clonotypes were shared across a handful of donors.

TCRdb keeps only in-frame clones here, not all; method: immunoSEQ multiplex PCR. In the table there are nearly 1 million clones, around 80% of which are singletons. About this clone itself: Its antigen remains unidentified.

Participating donors were healthy, HIV-negative adults free of recent acute infections or vaccinations. The rearrangement links TRBV19 to TRBJ1-2, with TRBD1 as a possible D gene (6 bases). The TCR comes from a young man in good health. Sequencing input: memory CD4+ T cells sorted from blood. Subset described: CD45RA-negative fraction. CDR3 loop: CASSRQERYGYTF. The CDR3 DNA reads as TGTGCCAGTAGTCGACAGGAGCGATATGGCTACACCTTC.